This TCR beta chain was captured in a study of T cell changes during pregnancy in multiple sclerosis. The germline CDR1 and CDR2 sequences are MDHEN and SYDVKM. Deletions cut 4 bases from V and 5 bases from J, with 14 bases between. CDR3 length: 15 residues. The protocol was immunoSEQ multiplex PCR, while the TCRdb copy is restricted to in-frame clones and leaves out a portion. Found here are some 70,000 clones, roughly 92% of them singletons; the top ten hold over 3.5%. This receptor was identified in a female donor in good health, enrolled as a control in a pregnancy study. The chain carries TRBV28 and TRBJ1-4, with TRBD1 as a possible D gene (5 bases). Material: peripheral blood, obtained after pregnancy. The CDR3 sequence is CASSSTRDSNEKLFF. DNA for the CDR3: TGTGCCAGCAGTTCGACCCGGGACTCCAATGAAAAACTGTTTTTT.